These T cell receptor beta chains were read from a single sample in a study of blood T cells in healthy people across ages. TCRdb re-analysed the 5' RACE reads in MiXCR, keeping a single row per CDR3 protein. In the table there are hundreds of thousands of distinct CDR3 sequences, 32% of which are singletons. The sequencing input was blood. Receptor source: a woman aged 80 or older in good health. Each CDR3 is given with its conserved first and last residue. Fields, in order: D gene, clone size, V gene, J gene, CDR3 DNA, CDR3 protein. A D gene is named only where the DNA matches it firmly. Clone size is stated in some rows and not others, as once, few, many or a class when expanded.

d_gene: TRBD1; abundance: .; v_gene: TRBV27; j_gene: TRBJ2-7; CDR3nt: TGTGCCAGCAGTCCGTTGGGACAGTCGTTTGGGGACGAGCAGTACTTC; CDR3aa: CASSPLGQSFGDEQYF
d_gene: TRBD2; abundance: few; v_gene: TRBV5-1; j_gene: TRBJ2-3; CDR3nt: TGCGCCAGCAGCTTTTTGTTGATAGCGGGAGATGGAACAGATACGCAGTATTTT; CDR3aa: CASSFLLIAGDGTDTQYF
d_gene: .; abundance: many; v_gene: TRBV5-1; j_gene: TRBJ2-7; CDR3nt: TGCGCCAGCAGCTTGGCTGCGAAGGGGATCGACGAGCAGTACTTC; CDR3aa: CASSLAAKGIDEQYF
d_gene: .; abundance: many; v_gene: TRBV4-2; j_gene: TRBJ1-2; CDR3nt: TGTGCCAGCAGCCAAGATACAGCTAACTATGGCTACACCTTC; CDR3aa: CASSQDTANYGYTF
d_gene: .; abundance: .; v_gene: TRBV4-3; j_gene: TRBJ1-1; CDR3nt: TGCGCCAGCAGCCAAGTGTCCGGGAGAGGTGAAGCTTTCTTT; CDR3aa: CASSQVSGRGEAFF
d_gene: TRBD2; abundance: .; v_gene: TRBV7-2; j_gene: TRBJ2-5; CDR3nt: TGTGCCAGCAGCCAACTAGCGGGACCCCTTAACCGGCAGTACTTC; CDR3aa: CASSQLAGPLNRQYF
d_gene: .; abundance: few; v_gene: TRBV5-1; j_gene: TRBJ2-2; CDR3nt: TGCGCCAGCATAGGGACGAACACCGGGGAGCTGTTTTTT; CDR3aa: CASIGTNTGELFF
d_gene: TRBD1; abundance: .; v_gene: TRBV4-1; j_gene: TRBJ1-2; CDR3nt: TGCGCCAGCAGCCAGCCGGGACAGACATATGGCTACACCTTC; CDR3aa: CASSQPGQTYGYTF
d_gene: .; abundance: .; v_gene: TRBV30; j_gene: TRBJ2-3; CDR3nt: TGTGCCTGGAGTGGACTCCCCCCACGGGATACGCAGTATTTT; CDR3aa: CAWSGLPPRDTQYF
d_gene: .; abundance: few; v_gene: TRBV18; j_gene: TRBJ2-7; CDR3nt: TGTGCCAGCTCACCCGGCTACGGGCAGTACTTC; CDR3aa: CASSPGYGQYF
d_gene: .; abundance: .; v_gene: TRBV20-1; j_gene: TRBJ2-7; CDR3nt: TGCAGTGCTCCCACTGGTGGGGGGCACAGGGACGAGCAGTACTTC; CDR3aa: CSAPTGGGHRDEQYF
d_gene: TRBD1; abundance: many; v_gene: TRBV27; j_gene: TRBJ1-1; CDR3nt: TGTGCCAGCACTCTTACGGGACAGGGGGCTACTGAAGCTTTCTTT; CDR3aa: CASTLTGQGATEAFF
d_gene: .; abundance: .; v_gene: TRBV5-4; j_gene: TRBJ1-3; CDR3nt: TGTGCCAGCAGCGTGGAAGGAAACACCATATATTTT; CDR3aa: CASSVEGNTIYF
d_gene: .; abundance: .; v_gene: TRBV7-9; j_gene: TRBJ2-5; CDR3nt: TGTGCCAGCAGAACGACAGCCACATCCCCGAAAGAGACCCAGTACTTC; CDR3aa: CASRTTATSPKETQYF
d_gene: TRBD2; abundance: many; v_gene: TRBV20-1; j_gene: TRBJ2-1; CDR3nt: TGCAGTGCTAGACTAGCGGGGGATGAGCAGTTCTTC; CDR3aa: CSARLAGDEQFF
d_gene: .; abundance: many; v_gene: TRBV6-1; j_gene: TRBJ2-4; CDR3nt: TGTGCCAGCAGAGGGGACTTAGCCAAAAACATTCAGTACTTC; CDR3aa: CASRGDLAKNIQYF
d_gene: TRBD2; abundance: .; v_gene: TRBV5-1; j_gene: TRBJ2-3; CDR3nt: TGCGCCAGCAGCTTGGATCCGGGGGGGCCTGGTACGCAGTATTTT; CDR3aa: CASSLDPGGPGTQYF
d_gene: .; abundance: many; v_gene: TRBV3-1; j_gene: TRBJ2-3; CDR3nt: TGTGCCAGCAGCCAAGATCAACGGGCCAGCACAGATACGCAGTATTTT; CDR3aa: CASSQDQRASTDTQYF
d_gene: TRBD1; abundance: .; v_gene: TRBV10-3; j_gene: TRBJ2-1; CDR3nt: TGTGCCATCAGGGGGACAGGCGACTCCTACGAGCAGTTCTTC; CDR3aa: CAIRGTGDSYEQFF
d_gene: TRBD2; abundance: many; v_gene: TRBV7-2; j_gene: TRBJ2-3; CDR3nt: TGTGCCAGCAGCTTAGGAGCGGGGGGGCGTGTAGATACGCAGTATTTT; CDR3aa: CASSLGAGGRVDTQYF
d_gene: .; abundance: many; v_gene: TRBV5-1; j_gene: TRBJ2-3; CDR3nt: TGCGCCAGCAGCTTATCCAAACCCGAGGCGCAGTATTTT; CDR3aa: CASSLSKPEAQYF
d_gene: .; abundance: many; v_gene: TRBV3-1; j_gene: TRBJ2-4; CDR3nt: TGTGCCAGCAGCCAAGAGGGGGGACTGGCCAAAAACATTCAGTACTTC; CDR3aa: CASSQEGGLAKNIQYF
d_gene: .; abundance: many; v_gene: TRBV5-4; j_gene: TRBJ1-2; CDR3nt: TGTGCCAGCAGCCCGAAACAGGTCGGGGCACGTGGCTACACCTTC; CDR3aa: CASSPKQVGARGYTF
d_gene: TRBD2; abundance: many; v_gene: TRBV12-3/TRBV12-4; j_gene: TRBJ2-3; CDR3nt: TGTGCCAGCAGTCTACTAGCGGGGGGGCAAGATACGCAGTATTTT; CDR3aa: CASSLLAGGQDTQYF
d_gene: .; abundance: .; v_gene: TRBV29-1; j_gene: TRBJ2-5; CDR3nt: TGCAGCGTTGACAAGGGGACGACAGGTGAGCAGTACTTC; CDR3aa: CSVDKGTTGEQYF
d_gene: TRBD2; abundance: few; v_gene: TRBV9; j_gene: TRBJ2-1; CDR3nt: TGTGCCAGCAGCGTAGCCTTGGAGCGGGGGGCCTACAATGAGCAGTTCTTC; CDR3aa: CASSVALERGAYNEQFF
d_gene: .; abundance: many; v_gene: TRBV9; j_gene: TRBJ2-5; CDR3nt: TGTGCCAGCAGCGTAGACAAGTCCCCCTTAGCACAAGAGACCCAGTACTTC; CDR3aa: CASSVDKSPLAQETQYF
d_gene: TRBD1; abundance: few; v_gene: TRBV20-1; j_gene: TRBJ1-1; CDR3nt: TGCAGCACGACAGGGGGCGTTAAAAACACTGAAGCTTTCTTT; CDR3aa: CSTTGGVKNTEAFF
d_gene: TRBD1; abundance: many; v_gene: TRBV11-1; j_gene: TRBJ2-3; CDR3nt: TGTGCCAGCAGCTTAGCGGACAGGAGAACAGATACGCAGTATTTT; CDR3aa: CASSLADRRTDTQYF
d_gene: TRBD2; abundance: .; v_gene: TRBV15; j_gene: TRBJ2-5; CDR3nt: TGTGCCACCAGCAGAGATAAGGGGGGAAGAGCGGGGGATTGGGAGACCCAGTACTTC; CDR3aa: CATSRDKGGRAGDWETQYF
d_gene: .; abundance: .; v_gene: TRBV7-6; j_gene: TRBJ2-1; CDR3nt: TGTGCCAGCAGCCCCGTCGGAGGGCGAGGATACGATGAGCAGTTCTTC; CDR3aa: CASSPVGGRGYDEQFF
d_gene: .; abundance: many; v_gene: TRBV6-2/TRBV6-3; j_gene: TRBJ2-5; CDR3nt: TGTGCCAGCAGTTCCGACTTCACTCGCCAAGAGACCCAGTACTTC; CDR3aa: CASSSDFTRQETQYF
d_gene: .; abundance: few; v_gene: TRBV6-4; j_gene: TRBJ1-1; CDR3nt: TGTGCCAGCAGCGCAACGTGGGGTGGCACTGAAGCTTTCTTT; CDR3aa: CASSATWGGTEAFF
d_gene: TRBD2; abundance: many; v_gene: TRBV27; j_gene: TRBJ2-1; CDR3nt: TGTGCCAGCAGTATTAGCGGGGCCTACAATGAGCAGTTCTTC; CDR3aa: CASSISGAYNEQFF
d_gene: TRBD1; abundance: .; v_gene: TRBV3-1; j_gene: TRBJ1-1; CDR3nt: TGTGCCAGCAGCCCCTCGGGACAGGGGAGAAAGGCTTTCTTT; CDR3aa: CASSPSGQGRKAFF
d_gene: .; abundance: few; v_gene: TRBV7-2; j_gene: TRBJ1-1; CDR3nt: TGTGCCAGCAGACTTTACAGGGACACTGAAGCTTTCTTT; CDR3aa: CASRLYRDTEAFF
d_gene: TRBD1; abundance: many; v_gene: TRBV30; j_gene: TRBJ2-2; CDR3nt: TGTGCCTGGTGGGACAGGGGCACCGGGGAGCTGTTTTTT; CDR3aa: CAWWDRGTGELFF
d_gene: .; abundance: many; v_gene: TRBV15; j_gene: TRBJ1-5; CDR3nt: TGTGCCACCAGTTCTTTTAGCAATCAGCCCCAGCATTTT; CDR3aa: CATSSFSNQPQHF
d_gene: .; abundance: few; v_gene: TRBV28; j_gene: TRBJ1-2; CDR3nt: TGTGCCAGCAGTTTAGCGGGGGGCTTCGGCTATGGCTACACCTTC; CDR3aa: CASSLAGGFGYGYTF
d_gene: TRBD1; abundance: many; v_gene: TRBV6-1; j_gene: TRBJ1-2; CDR3nt: TGTGCCAGCAGTGCGGGACAGGCCCTTACCCGCTATGGCTACACCTTC; CDR3aa: CASSAGQALTRYGYTF